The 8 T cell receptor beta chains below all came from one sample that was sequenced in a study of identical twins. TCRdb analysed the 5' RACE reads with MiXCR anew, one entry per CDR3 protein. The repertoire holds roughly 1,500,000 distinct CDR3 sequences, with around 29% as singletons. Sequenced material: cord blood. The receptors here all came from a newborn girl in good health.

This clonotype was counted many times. CDR3 residues: CSVGGELFPTRGTDTQYF. The CDR3 DNA reads TGCAGCGTAGGAGGGGAGCTTTTTCCCACTCGGGGCACAGATACGCAGTATTTT. This rearrangement joins TRBV29-1 to TRBJ2-3; maybe TRBD2 (6 bases). The CDR3 extends over 18 amino acids. The germline gives CDR1 SQVTM, CDR2 ANQGSEA. Trimming removed 6 bases at V and 1 base at J, with 26 bases between.

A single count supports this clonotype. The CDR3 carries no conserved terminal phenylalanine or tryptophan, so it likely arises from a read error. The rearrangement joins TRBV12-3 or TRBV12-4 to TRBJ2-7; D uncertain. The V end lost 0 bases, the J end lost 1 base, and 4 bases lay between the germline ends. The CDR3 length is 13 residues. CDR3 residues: CASSLAGSYEQYI. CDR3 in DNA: TGTGCCAGCAGTTTAGCGGGGTCCTACGAGCAGTACATC.

CDR3 sequence: CASSLGQGTTDTNTGELFF. CDR3 bases: TGCGCCAGCAGCTTGGGGCAGGGGACGACCGATACGAACACCGGGGAGCTGTTTTTT. V gene TRBV5-1 combines with J gene TRBJ2-2; tentative D call: TRBD1 (6 bases). CDR3 length: 19 residues. V lost 0 bases and J lost 0, with 18 bases in between. The germline CDR1 and CDR2 sequences are SGHRS and YFSETQ.

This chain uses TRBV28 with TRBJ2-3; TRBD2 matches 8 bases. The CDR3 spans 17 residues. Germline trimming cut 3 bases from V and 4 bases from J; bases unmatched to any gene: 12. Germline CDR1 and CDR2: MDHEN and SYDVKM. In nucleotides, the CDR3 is TGTGCCAGCAGTTTCCCCGGATTCCTAGCGGGCGCAGATACGCAGTATTTT. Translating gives CASSFPGFLAGADTQYF. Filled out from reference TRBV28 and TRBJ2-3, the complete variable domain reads DVKVTQSSRYLVKRTGEKVFLECVQDMDHENMFWYRQDPGLGLRLIYFSYDVKMKEKGDIPEGYSVSREKKERFSLILESASTNQTSMYLCASSFPGFLAGADTQYFGPGTRLTVL.

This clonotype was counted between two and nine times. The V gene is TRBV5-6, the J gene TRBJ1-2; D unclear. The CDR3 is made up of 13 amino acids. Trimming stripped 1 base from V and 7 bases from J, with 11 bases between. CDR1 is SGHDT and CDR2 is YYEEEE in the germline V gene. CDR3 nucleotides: TGTGCCAGCAGCTTGCAGTCTACTAGTGGCTACACCTTC. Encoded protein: CASSLQSTSGYTF.

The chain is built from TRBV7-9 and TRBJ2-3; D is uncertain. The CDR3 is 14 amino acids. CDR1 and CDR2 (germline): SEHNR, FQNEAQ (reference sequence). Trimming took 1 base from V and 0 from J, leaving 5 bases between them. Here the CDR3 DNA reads TGTGCCAGCAGCTTAGACCAGAGCACAGATACGCAGTATTTT. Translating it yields CASSLDQSTDTQYF.

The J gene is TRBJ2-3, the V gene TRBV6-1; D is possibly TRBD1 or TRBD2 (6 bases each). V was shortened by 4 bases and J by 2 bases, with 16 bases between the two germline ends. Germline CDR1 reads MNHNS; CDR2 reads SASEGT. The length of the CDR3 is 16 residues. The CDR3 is CASSGGQWRDTDTQYF. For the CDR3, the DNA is TGTGCCAGCAGTGGTGGACAGTGGAGGGACACAGATACGCAGTATTTT.

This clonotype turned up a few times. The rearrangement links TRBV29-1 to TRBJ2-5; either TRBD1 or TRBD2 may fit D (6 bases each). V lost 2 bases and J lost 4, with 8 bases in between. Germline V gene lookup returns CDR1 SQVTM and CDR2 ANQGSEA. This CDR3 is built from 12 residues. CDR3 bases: TGCAGCGTTGAAAGGGGGGTAGAGACCCAGTACTTC. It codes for CSVERGVETQYF. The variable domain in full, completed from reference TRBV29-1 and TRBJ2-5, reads SAVISQKPSRDICQRGTSLTIQCQVDSQVTMMFWYRQQPGQSLTLIATANQGSEATYESGFVIDKFPISRPNLTFSTLTVSNMSPEDSSIYLCSVERGVETQYFGPGTRLLVL.